This record looks at one T cell receptor beta chain sequence and its context. The CDR3 is made up of 13 amino acids. V gave up 2 bases and J gave up 6 bases; unmatched junction bases: 2. Germline V gene sequence: CDR1 SGHTA, CDR2 FQGTGA. In the source study's methods: Nucleated cell number was recorded as an estimate derived from reference gene primer amplification. Clones were read by immunoSEQ multiplex PCR, and TCRdb kept only the in-frame ones, dropping some. The V and J calls and clone size are taken from that table; D and trimming were inferred from the DNA. The sample has fewer than 200,000 clones; roughly nine tenths are singletons. The data were taken from a study of blood T cell repertoires in COVID-19. Study background: The origin of the acute and convalescent COVID-19 samples was the United States, Italy and Spain. PBMCs, B-cell-depleted T cells, or T cells were the source of the cDNA or gDNA that made up the material.

The sequence was collected from a man between 70 and 80 years old with active or convalescent COVID-19. Sequencing was performed on peripheral blood. The chain has TRBV7-3 and TRBJ1-1, with 8 bases lining up with TRBD1. In DNA form, the CDR3 reads TGTGCCAGCAGCTTATCGACAGGGGCTGAAGCTTTCTTT. This gives the protein CASSLSTGAEAFF.